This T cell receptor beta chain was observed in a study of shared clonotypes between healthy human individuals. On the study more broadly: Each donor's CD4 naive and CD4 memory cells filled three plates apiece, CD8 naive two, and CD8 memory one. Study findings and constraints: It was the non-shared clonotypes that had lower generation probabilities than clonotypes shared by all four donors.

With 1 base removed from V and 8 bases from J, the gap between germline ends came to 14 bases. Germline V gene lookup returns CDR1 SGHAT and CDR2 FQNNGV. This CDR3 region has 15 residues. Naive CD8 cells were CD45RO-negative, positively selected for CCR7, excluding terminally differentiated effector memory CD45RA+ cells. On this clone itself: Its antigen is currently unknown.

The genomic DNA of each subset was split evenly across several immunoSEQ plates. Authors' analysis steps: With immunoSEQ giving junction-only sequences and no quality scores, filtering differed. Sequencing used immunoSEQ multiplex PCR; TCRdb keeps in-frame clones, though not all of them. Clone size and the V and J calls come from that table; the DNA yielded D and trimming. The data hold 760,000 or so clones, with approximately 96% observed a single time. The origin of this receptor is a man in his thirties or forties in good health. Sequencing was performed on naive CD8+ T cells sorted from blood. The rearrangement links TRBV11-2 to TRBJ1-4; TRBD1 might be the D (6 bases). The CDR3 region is CASSLGVQGKEKLFF. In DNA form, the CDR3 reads TGTGCCAGCAGCTTAGGTGTTCAGGGGAAGGAAAAACTGTTTTTT.